A selection of T cell receptor beta chains follows, all from one sample in a study of PD-1 blockade in classical Hodgkin lymphoma. Method: immunoSEQ multiplex PCR; TCRdb's copy keeps in-frame clones and lacks some. The data hold over 90,000 clones, with about 88% observed a single time. Sample: peripheral blood mononuclear cells (PBMCs), taken before the second cycle of nivolumab. Receptors originate from a human donor with classical Hodgkin lymphoma. The CDR3 runs from the conserved cysteine through the conserved F or W. The D gene is left open where the match is weak. Clone size is not always given. Where it is, it says once, few, many or a class for expanded clones.

v_call,cdr3_length,j_call,d_call,clone_size,cdr3_aa,cdr3_nt
TRBV27,14,TRBJ1-1,-,few,CASRTTRGGTEAFF,TGTGCCAGCAGAACAACACGGGGTGGGACTGAAGCTTTCTTT
TRBV10-2,16,TRBJ2-1,-,-,CASSESFPGRGNEQFF,TGCGCCAGCAGTGAGTCGTTCCCCGGCCGGGGCAATGAGCAGTTCTTC
TRBV30,13,TRBJ2-1,-,-,CAWSVDSDNEQFF,TGTGCCTGGAGCGTGGACTCTGACAATGAGCAGTTCTTC
TRBV19,16,TRBJ1-5,-,-,CASRELGGQSGQPQHF,TGTGCCAGTAGAGAATTGGGAGGACAATCTGGCCAGCCCCAGCATTTT
TRBV13,16,TRBJ1-2,TRBD1,-,CASSRTGEGAIYGYTF,TGTGCCAGCAGCCGGACAGGGGAGGGGGCTATCTATGGCTACACCTTC
TRBV9,16,TRBJ2-1,TRBD2,once,CASSGTGTSGRLGQFF,TGTGCCAGCAGCGGTACCGGGACTAGCGGGAGATTGGGGCAGTTCTTC
TRBV6-5,14,TRBJ2-2,-,-,CASSYTVNTGELFF,TGTGCCAGCAGTTACACCGTAAACACCGGGGAGCTGTTTTTT
TRBV10-3,15,TRBJ2-1,TRBD1,-,CAISTNRGSYNEQFF,TGTGCCATCAGTACGAACAGGGGGTCCTACAATGAGCAGTTCTTC
TRBV27,15,TRBJ2-7,TRBD1,-,CASSSGQGLSYEQYF,TGTGCCAGCAGTTCCGGACAGGGGCTCTCCTACGAGCAGTACTTC
TRBV6-4,14,TRBJ1-2,-,-,CASTGRGYVSGYTF,TGTGCCAGCACCGGAAGGGGTTACGTCTCAGGCTACACCTTC
TRBV28,12,TRBJ2-1,-,-,CASSLGINEQFF,TGTGCCAGCAGTTTGGGCATCAATGAGCAGTTCTTC
TRBV23-1,14,TRBJ2-7,TRBD1,-,CAATGTGEKNEQYF,TGCGCCGCAACCGGGACAGGGGAAAAGAACGAGCAGTACTTC
TRBV27,15,TRBJ2-1,-,once,CASSFFPGSSNEQFF,TGTGCCAGCAGTTTTTTCCCCGGGAGTTCCAATGAGCAGTTCTTC
TRBV29-1,14,TRBJ2-7,TRBD2,-,CSVEGLAGNYEQYF,TGCAGCGTTGAGGGGTTAGCGGGAAACTACGAGCAGTACTTC
TRBV9,16,TRBJ2-5,TRBD2,-,CASSFTLAGGVETQYF,TGTGCCAGCAGCTTCACACTAGCGGGGGGTGTAGAGACCCAGTACTTC
TRBV11-2,19,TRBJ2-2,TRBD2,-,CASSLARTSGGGDTGELFF,TGTGCCAGCAGCCTAGCCCGGACTAGCGGAGGGGGGGACACCGGGGAGCTGTTTTTT
TRBV6-1,15,TRBJ2-2,TRBD1,-,CASTGTRGTDGELFF,TGTGCCAGCACCGGAACCAGAGGGACAGACGGGGAGCTGTTTTTT
TRBV6-1,14,TRBJ2-5,-,-,CASTDLGVWETQYF,TGTGCCAGCACCGACTTGGGGGTCTGGGAGACCCAGTACTTC
TRBV6-5,15,TRBJ1-5,-,-,CASRPGGASNQPQHF,TGTGCCAGCAGACCTGGGGGGGCCAGCAATCAGCCCCAGCATTTT
TRBV7-8,16,TRBJ2-2,TRBD1,-,CASSKGTGARTGELFF,TGTGCCAGCAGCAAAGGGACAGGGGCTAGGACCGGGGAGCTGTTTTTT
TRBV7-3,14,TRBJ2-3,TRBD2,once,CASSPSGSTDTQYF,TGTGCCAGCAGCCCTAGCGGAAGCACAGATACGCAGTATTTT
TRBV29-1,16,TRBJ2-7,TRBD1,-,CSVEDRPGQAGYEQYF,TGCAGCGTTGAAGATCGCCCGGGACAGGCCGGCTACGAGCAGTACTTC
TRBV6-5,15,TRBJ2-2,-,-,CASSGIGANTGELFF,TGTGCCAGCAGCGGAATCGGGGCGAACACCGGGGAGCTGTTTTTT
TRBV28,13,TRBJ2-5,-,-,CASSLDRGETQYF,TGTGCCAGCAGTTTGGACCGCGGGGAGACCCAGTACTTC
TRBV5-1,12,TRBJ1-1,-,-,CASSGVNTEAFF,TGCGCCAGCAGCGGGGTGAACACTGAAGCTTTCTTT
TRBV27,14,TRBJ2-7,-,-,CASSLGGSGYEQYF,TGTGCCAGCAGTTTGGGAGGTAGCGGCTACGAGCAGTACTTC
TRBV10-2,14,TRBJ2-5,-,-,CASTRFTSQETQYF,TGCGCCAGCACCAGATTTACTAGCCAAGAGACCCAGTACTTC
TRBV27,14,TRBJ1-5,-,once,CASSLKGGHQPQHF,TGTGCCAGCAGTTTAAAGGGGGGGCATCAGCCCCAGCATTTT
TRBV6-5,14,TRBJ2-1,-,-,CASSYRGRYNEQFF,TGTGCCAGCAGTTACCGCGGACGGTACAATGAGCAGTTCTTC
TRBV7-2,14,TRBJ1-6,-,-,CASSFLVQEGALHF,TGTGCCAGCAGCTTTTTGGTCCAGGAGGGGGCCCTCCACTTT
TRBV6-5,15,TRBJ2-2,-,-,CASSWGVGAPGELFF,TGTGCCAGCAGTTGGGGCGTAGGGGCCCCGGGGGAGCTGTTTTTT
TRBV6-4,15,TRBJ2-1,TRBD2,-,CASSPGLAGYNEQFF,TGTGCCAGCAGTCCGGGACTAGCGGGCTACAATGAGCAGTTCTTC